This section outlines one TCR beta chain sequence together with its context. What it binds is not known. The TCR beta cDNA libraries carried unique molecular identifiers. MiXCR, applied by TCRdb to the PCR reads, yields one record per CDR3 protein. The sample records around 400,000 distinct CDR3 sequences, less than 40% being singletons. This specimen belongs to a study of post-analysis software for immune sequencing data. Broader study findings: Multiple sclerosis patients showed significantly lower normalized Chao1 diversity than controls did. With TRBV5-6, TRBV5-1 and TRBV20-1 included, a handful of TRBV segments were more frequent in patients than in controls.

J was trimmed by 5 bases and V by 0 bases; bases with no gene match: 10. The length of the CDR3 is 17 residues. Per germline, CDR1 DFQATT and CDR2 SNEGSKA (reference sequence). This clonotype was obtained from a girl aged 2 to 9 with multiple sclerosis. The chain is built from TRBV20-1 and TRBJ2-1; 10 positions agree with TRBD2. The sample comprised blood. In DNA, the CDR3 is TGCAGTGCTAGAGATTTGGCTAGCGGGAGTCTCAACAATGAGCAGTTCTTC. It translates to CSARDLASGSLNNEQFF.